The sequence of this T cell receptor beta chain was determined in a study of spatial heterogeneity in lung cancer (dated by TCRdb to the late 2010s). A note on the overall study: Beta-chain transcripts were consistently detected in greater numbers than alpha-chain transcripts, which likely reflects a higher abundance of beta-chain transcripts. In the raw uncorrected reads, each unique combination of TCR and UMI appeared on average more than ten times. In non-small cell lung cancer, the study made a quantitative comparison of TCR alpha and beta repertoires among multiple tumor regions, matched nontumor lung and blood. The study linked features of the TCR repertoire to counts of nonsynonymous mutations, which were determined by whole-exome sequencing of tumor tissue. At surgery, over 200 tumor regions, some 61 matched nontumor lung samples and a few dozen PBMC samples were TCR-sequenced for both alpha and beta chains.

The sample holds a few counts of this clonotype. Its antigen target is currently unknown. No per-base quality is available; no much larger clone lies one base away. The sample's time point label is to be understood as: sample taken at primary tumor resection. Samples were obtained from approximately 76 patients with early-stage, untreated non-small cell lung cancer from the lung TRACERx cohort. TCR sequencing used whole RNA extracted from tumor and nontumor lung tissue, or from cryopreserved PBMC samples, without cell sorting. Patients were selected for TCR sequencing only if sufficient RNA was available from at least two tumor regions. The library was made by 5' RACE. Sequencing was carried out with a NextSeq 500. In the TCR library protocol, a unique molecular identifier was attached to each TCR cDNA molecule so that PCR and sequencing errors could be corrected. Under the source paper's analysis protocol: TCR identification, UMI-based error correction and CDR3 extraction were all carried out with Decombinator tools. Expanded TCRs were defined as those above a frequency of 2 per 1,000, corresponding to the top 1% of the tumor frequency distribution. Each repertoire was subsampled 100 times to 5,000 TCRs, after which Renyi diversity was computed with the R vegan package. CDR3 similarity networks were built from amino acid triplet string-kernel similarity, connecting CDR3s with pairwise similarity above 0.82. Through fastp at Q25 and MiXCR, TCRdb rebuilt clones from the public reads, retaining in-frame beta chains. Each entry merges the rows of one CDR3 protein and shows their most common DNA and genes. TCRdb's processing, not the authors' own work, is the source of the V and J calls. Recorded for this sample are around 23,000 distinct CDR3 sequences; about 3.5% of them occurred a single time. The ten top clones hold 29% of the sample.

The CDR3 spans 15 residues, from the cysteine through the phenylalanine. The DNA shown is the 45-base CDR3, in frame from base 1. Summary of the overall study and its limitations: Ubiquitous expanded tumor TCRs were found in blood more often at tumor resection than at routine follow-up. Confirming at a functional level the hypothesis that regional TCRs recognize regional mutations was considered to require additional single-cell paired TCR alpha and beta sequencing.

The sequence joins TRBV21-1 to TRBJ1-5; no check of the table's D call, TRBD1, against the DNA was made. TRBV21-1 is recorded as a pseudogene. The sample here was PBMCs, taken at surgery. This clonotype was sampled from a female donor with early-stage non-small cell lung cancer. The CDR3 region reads CASTSPWGENQPQHF. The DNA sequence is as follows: TGTGCCAGCACCAGCCCTTGGGGGGAGAATCAGCCCCAGCATTTT.